A single sample is the source of the 2 T cell receptor beta chains below, sequenced in a study of T cells in Graves' hyperthyroidism and ophthalmopathy. The source material, RNA transcripts, was used to amplify TCR beta CDR3 regions. HTBI primers drove first-round RT-PCR of the TCR CDR3. TCRdb re-analysed the multiplex PCR reads in MiXCR, keeping a single row per CDR3 protein. The data contain 490,000 or so distinct CDR3 sequences, approximately 23% of them singletons. The sequenced sample was blood. The receptors stem from a woman between 65 and 79 years old with Graves' ophthalmopathy.

This clonotype appeared many times. This rearrangement joins TRBV7-8 to TRBJ2-2; 10 nucleotides match TRBD2. The CDR3 extends over 15 amino acids. With V trimmed by 6 bases and J by 4 bases, 5 bases remained unmatched. The V gene's germline CDR1 is SGHVS and CDR2 FQNEAQ. The CDR3 DNA reads TGTGCCAGCAGTTTAAAGCGGGAGGGCACCGGGGAGCTGTTTTTT. Protein sequence: CASSLKREGTGELFF.

The chain links TRBV2 to TRBJ2-3; D is perhaps TRBD1 or TRBD2 (5 bases each). The CDR3 covers 17 residues. Trimming pared 3 bases from V and 0 bases from J, leaving 16 bases between. Germline values: CDR1 SNHLY, CDR2 FYNNEI. This chain's CDR3 is CASSDYGGPWSTDTQYF. The CDR3 DNA reads TGTGCCAGCAGTGATTATGGGGGACCCTGGAGCACAGATACGCAGTATTTT.